These T cell receptor beta chains were read from a single sample in a study of identical twins. TCRdb ran MiXCR on the 5' RACE reads and lists one entry per CDR3 protein. This repertoire shows hundreds of thousands of distinct CDR3 sequences, over 9% found once; its top ten account for 1.5% to 2%. The same sample was also studied in work on yellow fever vaccine responses in identical twins.

Material for sequencing was PBMCs. These receptors came from a woman aged 18-29 years in good health. The CDR3 runs from the conserved cysteine through the conserved F or W. The D gene is left open where the match is weak. Clone size is shown for a subset of rows, as once, few, many or a class of expanded clone.

j_gene,d_gene,v_gene,abundance,CDR3nt,CDR3aa
TRBJ1-2,TRBD1,TRBV14,many,TGTGCCAGCAGCCAACGAGCCGGGACAGGCTATGGCTACACCTTC,CASSQRAGTGYGYTF
TRBJ2-2,-,TRBV5-6,-,TGTGCCAGCAGCTTCCGGACTCTCGTAGGAGGGGAGCTGTTTTTT,CASSFRTLVGGELFF
TRBJ1-2,TRBD1,TRBV5-1,many,TGCGCCAGCGGGACGACAGGGGGCGGTAACTATGGCTACACCTTC,CASGTTGGGNYGYTF
TRBJ2-1,TRBD2,TRBV5-1,-,TGCGCCAGCAGCTTGGCGGGAGGGCCGGCAGGTGAGCAGTTCTTC,CASSLAGGPAGEQFF
TRBJ2-5,-,TRBV7-8,few,TGTGCCAGCAGCTCGGGACGGCAAGAGACCCAGTACTTC,CASSSGRQETQYF
TRBJ2-2,TRBD2,TRBV12-3/TRBV12-4,many,TGTGCCAGCAGATTACTAGCGGGGGAAAACACCGGGGAGCTGTTTTTT,CASRLLAGENTGELFF
TRBJ2-3,-,TRBV6-2/TRBV6-3,-,TGTGCCAGCAGTTACGGAGGAAAACATTCCACATATACGCAGTATTTT,CASSYGGKHSTYTQYF
TRBJ1-2,-,TRBV20-1,few,TGCAGTGCTAGAGATGAGGGGACGGAAGGCTACACCTTC,CSARDEGTEGYTF
TRBJ1-6,-,TRBV3-1,many,TGTGCCAGCAGGACAGGTGCTGATAATTCACCCCTCCACTTT,CASRTGADNSPLHF
TRBJ2-1,TRBD2,TRBV10-3,-,TGTGCCATCAACACCGGGACTAGCGGCCACAATGAGCAGTTCTTC,CAINTGTSGHNEQFF
TRBJ2-1,-,TRBV5-6,-,TGTGCCAGCAGCTTGAGTCCGGCACCCGTGTACAATGAGCAGTTCTTC,CASSLSPAPVYNEQFF
TRBJ2-4,-,TRBV2,-,TGTGCCAGCAGTGACAGGCTCATAGCCAAAAACATTCAGTACTTC,CASSDRLIAKNIQYF
TRBJ1-1,-,TRBV4-1,-,TGCGCCAGCAGCCAGGAAGACAGATACACTGAAGCTTTCTTT,CASSQEDRYTEAFF
TRBJ2-1,-,TRBV28,-,TGTGCCAGCAGTTTATGGATTAGCAAGTACAATGAGCAGTTCTTC,CASSLWISKYNEQFF